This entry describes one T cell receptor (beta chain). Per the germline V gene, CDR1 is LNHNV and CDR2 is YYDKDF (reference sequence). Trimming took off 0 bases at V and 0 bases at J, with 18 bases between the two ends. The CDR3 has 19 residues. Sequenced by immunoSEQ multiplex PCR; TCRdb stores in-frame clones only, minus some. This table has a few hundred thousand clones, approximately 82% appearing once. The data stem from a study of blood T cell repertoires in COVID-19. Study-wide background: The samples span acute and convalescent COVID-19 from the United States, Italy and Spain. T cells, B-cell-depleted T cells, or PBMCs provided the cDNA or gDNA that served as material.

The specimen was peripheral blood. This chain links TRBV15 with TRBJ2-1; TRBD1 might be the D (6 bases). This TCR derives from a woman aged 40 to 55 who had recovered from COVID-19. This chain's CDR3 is CATSRDWFVTGSSYNEQFF. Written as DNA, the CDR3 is TGTGCCACCAGCAGAGACTGGTTCGTGACAGGAAGCTCCTACAATGAGCAGTTCTTC.